This T cell receptor beta chain was documented in a study of shared clonotypes between healthy human individuals. Those who donated were healthy HIV-negative adults, with no recent acute infections or vaccinations reported. The V gene's germline CDR1 is GTSNPN and CDR2 SVGIG (reference sequence). This CDR3 is built from 15 residues. With 4 bases removed from V and 8 bases from J, the gap between germline ends came to 23 bases. The table came from immunoSEQ multiplex PCR; TCRdb's copy has only in-frame clones and leaves some out. The table records some 2,000,000 clones, 95% of them present only once. This chain connects TRBV30 to TRBJ1-2; tentative D call: TRBD1 (5 bases). Sequenced sample: naive CD4+ T cells sorted from blood. Described subset: CD45RA+ positively selected. The TCR sequence derives from a man aged 18 to 35 in good health. The CDR3 sequence is CAWTTRAGPPGGYTF. Here the CDR3 DNA reads TGTGCCTGGACCACCCGGGCGGGACCTCCCGGGGGCTACACCTTC.